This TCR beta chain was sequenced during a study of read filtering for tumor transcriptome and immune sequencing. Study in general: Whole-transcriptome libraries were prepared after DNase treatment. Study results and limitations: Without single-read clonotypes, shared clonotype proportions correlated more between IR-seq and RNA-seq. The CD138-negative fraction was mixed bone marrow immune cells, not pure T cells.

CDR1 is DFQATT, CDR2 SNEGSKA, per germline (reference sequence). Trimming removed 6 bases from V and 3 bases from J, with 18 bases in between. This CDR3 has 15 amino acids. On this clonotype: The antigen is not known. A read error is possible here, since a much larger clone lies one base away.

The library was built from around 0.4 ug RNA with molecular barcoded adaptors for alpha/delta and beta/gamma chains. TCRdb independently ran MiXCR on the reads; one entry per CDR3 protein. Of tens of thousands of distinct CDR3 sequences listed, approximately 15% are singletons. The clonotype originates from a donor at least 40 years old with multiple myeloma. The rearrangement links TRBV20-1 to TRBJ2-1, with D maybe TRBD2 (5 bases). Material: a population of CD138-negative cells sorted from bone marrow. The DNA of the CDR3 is TGCAGTGCCCCTCTCTTTGTGGGAGACTACAATGAGCAGTTCTTC. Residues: CSAPLFVGDYNEQFF.